This TCR beta chain emerged from a study of shared clonotypes between healthy human individuals. Study at large: A couple of women and a few men aged 18 to 49 made up the donors. Whole-study results and caveats: About 5.2% was the fraction of naive CD4 clonotypes found shared across a few donors.

CDR1 SGHTA and CDR2 FQGNSA come from the germline V gene. The germline V and J ends were trimmed by 5 bases and 6 bases, with 22 bases remaining between them. CDR3 length equals 16 residues. As regards this clone: Its antigen remains unidentified.

An assay was performed, and its level was deep. Evenly divided among several immunoSEQ plates was the genomic DNA of each subset. Data came from immunoSEQ multiplex PCR; TCRdb stores just in-frame clones and leaves some out. Of 800,000 to 1,200,000 clones detected, around three quarters appear once; the ten largest clones hold approximately 0.52%. The source of this sequence is a man aged 18 to 30 in good health. Some clones in this sample may be carry-over from other donors' samples. The sample was memory CD4+ T cells from PBMCs. Regarding subset: CD45RA-negative fraction. The V gene is TRBV7-2, the J gene TRBJ1-2; a weak D match, TRBD1 (6 bases). CDR3 in DNA: TGTGCCAGCAGCCAAAGGAGGGGGGGTGACCTTCATGGCTACACCTTC. Encoded protein: CASSQRRGGDLHGYTF.